A selection of T cell receptor beta chains follows, all from one sample in a study of CXCR3-negative and CXCR3-positive naive CD8 T cells. After re-calling the 5' RACE reads, TCRdb lists one entry per CDR3 protein, DNA absent. The sample table includes fewer than 80,000 distinct CDR3 sequences. The sequenced sample was naive CXCR3- CD8+ T cells from blood. These receptors were taken from a human donor in good health. Some clones in this sample may be carry-over from other donors' samples. Both conserved end residues are part of each CDR3. Fields, in order: V gene, J gene, CDR3 protein.

TRBV19	TRBJ1-1	CASSGGGVRNTEAFF
TRBV7-9	TRBJ1-6	CASSLEGQLNSPLHF
TRBV2	TRBJ2-7	CASGGDSDHYEQYF
TRBV20-1	TRBJ1-2	CSARDLTAPLVGGYTF
TRBV5-1	TRBJ2-7	CASSLADRGYEQYF
TRBV28	TRBJ2-3	CASSPGLAGADTQYF
TRBV7-2	TRBJ1-5	CASSLEHQGYSNQPQHF
TRBV28	TRBJ1-1	CASSYSGTGGNTEAFF
TRBV29-1	TRBJ2-7	CSVEALGQGSAPVYEQYF
TRBV6-2/TRBV6-3	TRBJ1-2	CASSYSPRPAGGYTF
TRBV19	TRBJ2-4	CASSTDTGVAKNIQYF
TRBV19	TRBJ2-1	CASSPFESHEQFF
TRBV5-6	TRBJ2-3	CASSLPDSGDTQYF
TRBV7-9	TRBJ2-7	CASSPDHKTYEQYF
TRBV24-1	TRBJ1-5	CATSDLTGQPQHF
TRBV7-9	TRBJ2-7	CASSTGTSGGYEQYF
TRBV19	TRBJ2-7	CASRPLHGRAYEQYF
TRBV7-9	TRBJ2-3	CASSFGGPDTQYF
TRBV10-3	TRBJ2-7	CAISRQGPLEQYF
TRBV4-1	TRBJ2-7	CASSQVGGYEQYF
TRBV7-8	TRBJ2-2	CASSWDLGGTGELFF
TRBV12-3/TRBV12-4	TRBJ2-5	CASSFFLGGQGGETQYF
TRBV10-3	TRBJ1-2	CAIGLGGADGYTF
TRBV7-6	TRBJ1-2	CASSPTPGAYGYTF
TRBV6-2/TRBV6-3	TRBJ2-5	CASERAGETQYF
TRBV29-1	TRBJ2-1	CSVEEGEFYEQFF
TRBV20-1	TRBJ1-6	CSAPRTGQDNSPLHF
TRBV9	TRBJ1-5	CASSIRGLDQPQHF
TRBV14	TRBJ2-1	CASSPSGLHYNEQFF